The 27 T cell receptor beta chains below all came from one sample that was sequenced in a study of tissue T cells after allogeneic stem cell transplantation (dated by TCRdb to the early 2020s). Preparation of the library involved the immunoSEQ multiplex PCR assay. Entries here come from immuneACCESS through TCRdb and include only in-frame sequences with V and J called. Some clones fail to appear in such tables; in the studies checked, an unresolved V gene covers under half of the shortfall, and the cause of the remainder is unknown. A total of 20,000 to 25,000 clones appear in this sample, 72% of them only once. The ten largest account for under 0.75% of the sample. The sample taken for sequencing was spleen. The source is a female BALB/c mouse in good health. Regarding MHC type, mice of this strain are H2-d.

Details on this clone: Gene names are mouse gene names. The observed sequence ends 1 residue before the CDR3 terminus, with the missing tail filled in from the germline J gene. The V call is TRBV20, the J call TRBJ2-4; no clear D. Trimming left V 0 bases short and J 2 bases short, with 6 bases between. From germline, CDR1 is GFQATS and CDR2 STVNSAI. The CDR3 runs to 13 residues. The sequenced part of the CDR3 DNA is TGTGGTGCTAGGGAAACAAATCAAAACACCTTGTAC. This translates into CGARETNQNTLY. The full CDR3 is CGARETNQNTLYF.

This clone has a single count. Gene names and germline refer to mouse. Sequencing ends 1 residue short of the CDR3 end; the germline J gene provides the rest. The J gene is TRBJ1-4, the V gene TRBV1; maybe TRBD1 (5 bases). Germline V gene sequence: CDR1 NSQYPW, CDR2 LRSPGD (reference sequence). This CDR3 is built from 14 residues. Trimming removed 1 base at V and 2 bases at J, with 5 bases between. The CDR3 loop reads CTCSAGGSNERLFF. The covered CDR3 bases are TGCACCTGCAGTGCAGGGGGCTCCAACGAAAGATTATTT.

In the case of this clone: Gene names denote mouse genes. The DNA ends 1 residue before the CDR3 does, and the rest of the CDR3 is filled in from the germline J gene. Other DNA sequences in this sample translate to the same CDR3. The chain has TRBV13-3 and TRBJ1-3, with 8 bases fitting TRBD1. This CDR3 comprises 14 residues. The germline gives CDR1 NNHDY, CDR2 SYVADS. V lost 2 bases and J lost 4; bases outside the gene matches: 2. CDR3 bases read: TGTGCCAGCAGTGACAGGGGGCGCGGAAATACGCTCTAT. It encodes CASSDRGRGNTLY. The complete CDR3 sequence is CASSDRGRGNTLYF.

Comment on this clone: The listed genes are named as in mouse. The CDR3 goes on 1 residue after the read ends, and that part is filled in from the germline J gene. The chain has TRBV20 and TRBJ1-5; the match to TRBD1 covers 7 bases. This CDR3 is built from 12 residues. Germline CDR1 is GFQATS and CDR2 is STVNSAI. With 1 base clipped from V and 8 bases from J, the junction kept 3 bases outside the gene matches. This chain's CDR3 is CGARVQGGAPLF. CDR3 DNA, as far as it was read: TGTGGTGCTAGGGTTCAGGGGGGAGCTCCGCTT.

As to this clone: Gene labels here are mouse ones. Read coverage stops 1 residue before the CDR3 terminus; the germline J gene supplies the remainder. The chain couples TRBV5 to TRBJ1-1; 9 nucleotides align to TRBD1. V lost 2 bases, J lost 8 bases, and 6 bases stayed unmatched. Looked up from germline, CDR1 is LGHNA and CDR2 is YNLKQL (reference sequence). This CDR3 is built from 14 residues. CDR3 sequence reads: CASSQHRGPEEVFF. The CDR3 DNA, read in part, is TGTGCCAGCAGCCAACACAGGGGGCCGGAGGAAGTCTTC.

Of note for this clone: The gene symbols are mouse symbols. The read terminates 1 residue before the CDR3 end, so the remaining end is supplied by the germline J gene. The chain uses TRBV31 and TRBJ2-3, with TRBD2 as a possible D gene (6 bases). Germline V gene sequence: CDR1 GKSSPN, CDR2 SITVG. The CDR3 contains 13 residues. Trimming pared 3 bases from V and 5 bases from J, leaving 12 bases between. The CDR3 is CAWSFGTLETLYF. The CDR3 DNA, read in part, is TGTGCCTGGAGCTTCGGGACTTTAGAAACGCTGTAT.

This clone was seen a single time. Here the gene names and germline are mouse. The read halts 1 residue ahead of the CDR3 end, with the missing end drawn from the germline J gene. The chain carries TRBV4 and TRBJ2-4, with 10 positions matching TRBD1. Germline-derived CDR1 and CDR2 are LGHDT and YNNKQL (reference sequence). The CDR3 totals 16 residues. With V trimmed by 4 bases and J by 1 base, 5 bases remained unmatched. CDR3: CASSSGTGEGQNTLYF. The covered CDR3 bases are TGTGCCAGCAGCTCCGGGACAGGGGAGGGTCAAAACACCTTGTAC.

To note about this clone: The gene names given are mouse names. CDR3 sequence: CASSQDRYEQYF. The DNA read from the CDR3 is TGTGCCAGCAGCCAAGACAGGTATGAACAGTAC. The rearrangement links TRBV5 to TRBJ2-7; no reliable D call. The CDR3 end lies 1 residue beyond the end of the read and is filled in from the germline J gene. Trimming pared 0 bases from V and 4 bases from J, leaving 4 bases between. The length of the CDR3 is 12 residues. Germline V gives CDR1 LGHNA, CDR2 YNLKQL (reference sequence).

Turning to this clone: Germline and genes here are mouse. The CDR3 end falls 1 residue outside the read, so it is completed with the germline J gene. V usage is TRBV31 and J usage is TRBJ1-4; TRBD1 matches 11 bases. Germline trimming cut 3 bases from V and 4 bases from J; bases unmatched to any gene: 7. The germline V gene has CDR1 GKSSPN and CDR2 SITVG. This CDR3 is 16 amino acids long. The CDR3 spells CAWSPGTGGGNERLFF. Incomplete CDR3 DNA: TGTGCCTGGAGCCCCGGGACAGGGGGGGGCAACGAAAGATTATTT.

Concerning this clone: Gene labels here are mouse ones. With the read ending 1 residue before the CDR3 end, the germline J gene is used to fill in that end. The V and J genes are TRBV2 and TRBJ2-1; 9 bases fit TRBD2. The CDR3 extends over 16 amino acids. CDR1 and CDR2 from the germline V gene are LGHNA and YSYQKL. With V trimmed by 0 bases and J by 1 base, 1 base remained unmatched. The CDR3 here is CASSQELGGNYAEQFF. CDR3 DNA (partial): TGTGCCAGCAGCCAAGAGCTGGGGGGGAACTATGCTGAGCAGTTC.

This clone was counted a single time. The gene symbols are mouse symbols. Read sequence stops 1 residue before the CDR3 end, and the germline J gene provides the missing end. The chain links TRBV29 to TRBJ2-1; D unresolved. The length of the CDR3 is 13 residues. Germline V gives CDR1 MSHET, CDR2 SYDVDS. The V end was cut by 3 bases, the J end by 4 bases, with 7 bases between. The CDR3 DNA, read in part, is TGTGCTAGCAGTTTCCACAGATATGCTGAGCAGTTC. Its protein is CASSFHRYAEQF. The CDR3 in full is CASSFHRYAEQFF.

On this clone itself: Genes and germline are mouse. The sequenced CDR3 bases are TGTGCCAGCAGTCCCGGACAGGTTTCCGACTACACC. Its translation is CASSPGQVSDYT. From start to end, the CDR3 is CASSPGQVSDYTF. The gene calls are TRBV13-3 and TRBJ1-2; 7 nucleotides agree with TRBD1. The DNA ends 1 residue before the CDR3 does, and the rest of the CDR3 is filled in from the germline J gene. Germline V gene sequence: CDR1 NNHDY, CDR2 SYVADS. This CDR3 comprises 13 residues. V lost 4 bases and J lost 5; bases outside the gene matches: 5.

Note on this clone: Mouse germline and gene names are used. The CDR3 is cut off 1 residue early in the read; its end comes from the germline J gene. The gene calls are TRBV13-2 and TRBJ2-3; 10 bases are a match to TRBD2. Germline V lookup: CDR1 NNHNN, CDR2 SYGAGS (reference sequence). This CDR3 has 15 amino acids. The V segment lost 2 bases and the J segment 4 bases; nucleotides outside the gene matches: 4. The sequenced part of the CDR3 DNA is TGTGCCAGCGGTGAGAGACTGGGGGGCTCAGAAACGCTGTAT. Amino acid sequence: CASGERLGGSETLY. The full CDR3 protein reads CASGERLGGSETLYF.

Concerning this clone itself: Gene labels here are mouse ones. The DNA ends 1 residue before the CDR3 does, and the rest of the CDR3 is filled in from the germline J gene. The chain couples TRBV13-1 to TRBJ2-5; 9 nucleotides align to TRBD2. Germline V gene sequence: CDR1 NSHNY, CDR2 SYGAGN. The trim removed 2 bases at V and 4 bases at J, leaving 2 bases unmatched. The CDR3 runs to 14 residues. The CDR3 reads CASSDWGGKDTQYF. Incomplete CDR3 DNA: TGTGCCAGCAGTGACTGGGGGGGTAAAGACACCCAGTAC.

A note on this clone: Germline and genes here are mouse. The read falls 1 residue short of the CDR3 end, and the missing part is taken from the germline J gene. The chain uses TRBV13-2 and TRBJ2-5, with 13 bases identical to TRBD2. V gave up 3 bases and J gave up 2 bases; unmatched junction bases: 3. The CDR3 loop spans 16 amino acids. Germline values: CDR1 NNHNN, CDR2 SYGAGS (reference sequence). The CDR3 here is CASGGGLGGRQDTQYF. Incomplete CDR3 DNA: TGTGCCAGCGGTGGCGGACTGGGGGGGCGCCAAGACACCCAGTAC.

This clone appeared a few times. Gene and germline names: mouse. The read terminates 1 residue before the CDR3 end, so the remaining end is supplied by the germline J gene. The rearrangement uses TRBV29 and TRBJ2-5; TRBD1 aligns across 7 bases. Germline trimming cut 0 bases from V and 3 bases from J; bases unmatched to any gene: 3. The CDR3 is 15 residues long. The germline V gene encodes CDR1 MSHET and CDR2 SYDVDS. The DNA read from the CDR3 is TGTGCTAGCAGTTTATCGACAGGGAGGCAAGACACCCAGTAC. Translating gives CASSLSTGRQDTQY. The CDR3 reads in full as CASSLSTGRQDTQYF.

About this clone: Gene names are the mouse ones. Coverage ceases 1 residue before the CDR3 finishes, and the germline J gene fills in the end. This sequence joins TRBV19 and TRBJ1-1, with 7 bases aligning to TRBD1. The V and J ends lost 1 base and 1 base, in that order; junction bases with no gene match: 4. CDR1 and CDR2 from the germline V gene are FNHDT and SITEND (reference sequence). The CDR3 covers 15 residues. CDR3 protein: CASSILQGRNTEVFF. CDR3 DNA, as far as it was read: TGTGCCAGCAGTATATTACAGGGGAGGAACACAGAAGTCTTC. The complete variable domain, with remaining parts taken from reference TRBV19 and TRBJ1-1, reads GGIITQTPKFLIGQEGQKLTLKCQQNFNHDTMYWYRQDSGKGLRLIYYSITENDLQKGDLSEGYDASREKKSSFSLTVTSAQKNEMAVFLCASSILQGRNTEVFFGKGTRLTVV.

As concerns this clone: The gene names here belong to mouse. The CDR3 end is not reached by the read, which stops 1 residue before it; the germline J gene fills it in. V is TRBV13-1 and J is TRBJ2-5; the D gene is possibly TRBD2 (6 bases). CDR1 is NSHNY, CDR2 SYGAGN, per germline. This CDR3 has 13 amino acids. Trimming shortened V by 3 bases and J by 1 base, and 6 bases separated the two germline ends. CDR3 bases read: TGTGCCAGCAGTGTGGGGGACCAAGACACCCAGTAC. This gives the protein CASSVGDQDTQY. The whole CDR3 sequence is CASSVGDQDTQYF.

Turning to this clone: These gene names are mouse names. The observed sequence ends 1 residue before the CDR3 terminus, with the missing tail filled in from the germline J gene. The chain links TRBV13-1 to TRBJ2-3, with TRBD1 matching over 9 bases. Germline V CDR1 and CDR2: NSHNY, SYGAGN. This CDR3 is built from 15 residues. V dropped 3 bases and J dropped 1; count of bases not matched to a gene: 3. The part of the CDR3 DNA that was read is TGTGCCAGCAGTGTCCGGGACAGGGGTGCAGAAACGCTGTAT. Residues: CASSVRDRGAETLY. The whole CDR3 sequence is CASSVRDRGAETLYF.

For this clone: Gene names refer to mouse genes. Read coverage stops 1 residue before the CDR3 terminus; the germline J gene supplies the remainder. The chain combines TRBV2 with TRBJ1-2; no clear D. This CDR3 region has 15 residues. Germline values: CDR1 LGHNA, CDR2 YSYQKL. V dropped 0 bases and J dropped 1 base, with 9 bases sitting between them. The CDR3 sequence: CASSQEGWGNSDYTF. The CDR3 DNA, read in part, is TGTGCCAGCAGCCAAGAGGGTTGGGGAAACTCCGACTACACC.

Comments on this clone: Mouse names are used for the genes. Read sequence stops 1 residue before the CDR3 end, and the germline J gene provides the missing end. Different DNA sequences within this sample yield the same CDR3. V usage is TRBV20 and J usage is TRBJ2-3; 9 nucleotides line up with TRBD2. This CDR3 has 15 amino acids. Germline V gene sequence: CDR1 GFQATS, CDR2 STVNSAI. Trimming removed 3 bases from V and 0 bases from J; junction bases left unmatched: 4. CDR3 sequence: CGARDWGSSAETLYF. The CDR3 DNA, read in part, is TGTGGTGCTAGAGACTGGGGGTCTAGTGCAGAAACGCTGTAT.

As regards this clone: Here the gene names and germline are mouse. The read ends 1 residue early relative to the CDR3; the germline J gene fills the gap. This chain joins TRBV13-2 and TRBJ2-3; D is uncertain. With 0 bases removed from V and 0 bases from J, the gap between germline ends came to 5 bases. The CDR3 is 14 residues long. Germline loops: CDR1 NNHNN, CDR2 SYGAGS (reference sequence). The CDR3 spells CASGDARSAETLYF. The DNA read from the CDR3 is TGTGCCAGCGGTGATGCCCGGAGTGCAGAAACGCTGTAT.

Comment on this clone: Gene names refer to mouse genes. The read ends 1 residue early relative to the CDR3; the germline J gene fills the gap. This sequence joins TRBV17 and TRBJ2-3, with 8 bases that match TRBD2. This CDR3 is 14 amino acids long. The germline V gene has CDR1 MNHDT and CDR2 YYDKIL. V was clipped by 3 bases and J by 2 bases; unmatched bases: 1. Here the CDR3 reads CASSSWGVAETLYF. The CDR3 bases that were read are TGTGCTAGCAGTAGCTGGGGGGTTGCAGAAACGCTGTAT.

Regarding this clone: The germline and genes are mouse ones. The read falls 1 residue short of the CDR3 end, and the missing part is taken from the germline J gene. The genes are TRBV13-1 and TRBJ2-7; 7 nucleotides align to TRBD2. The CDR3 has 14 amino acids. After removal of 3 bases from V and 0 bases from J, the junction contained 3 bases not matched to a gene. Germline V CDR1 and CDR2: NSHNY, SYGAGN. The CDR3: CASSAGGSSYEQYF. The part of the CDR3 DNA that was read is TGTGCCAGCAGTGCGGGGGGGAGCTCCTATGAACAGTAC.

On this clone itself: Mouse germline and gene names are used. The CDR3 goes on 1 residue after the read ends, and that part is filled in from the germline J gene. The genes are TRBV4 and TRBJ1-1; the D gene is possibly TRBD1 (5 bases). CDR3 length: 13 residues. The V end was cut by 5 bases, the J end by 1 base, with 8 bases between. The germline gives CDR1 LGHDT, CDR2 YNNKQL (reference sequence). The sequenced part of the CDR3 DNA is TGTGCCAGCAGCAGCAGGGTAAACACAGAAGTCTTC. The encoded protein is CASSSRVNTEVF. The CDR3 reads in full as CASSSRVNTEVFF.

A word on this clone: The germline and genes are mouse ones. The CDR3 extends 1 residue past the end of the read, so its final part is completed from the germline J gene. The chain links TRBV1 to TRBJ1-6; D not resolved. TRBJ1-6 counts as an open reading frame of uncertain function. Trimming left V 2 bases short and J 5 bases short, with 4 bases between. CDR3 length: 13 residues. Germline CDR1 NSQYPW, CDR2 LRSPGD (reference sequence). Incomplete CDR3 DNA: TGCACCTGCAGTGCAACAGATAATTCGCCCCTCTAC. Protein product: CTCSATDNSPLY. The full CDR3 is CTCSATDNSPLYF.

As concerns this clone: All gene names here are mouse names. The CDR3 goes on 1 residue after the read ends, and that part is filled in from the germline J gene. This sequence joins TRBV13-3 and TRBJ2-7; D possibly corresponds to TRBD1 (5 bases). V dropped 3 bases and J dropped 0 bases, with 13 bases sitting between them. Germline-derived CDR1 and CDR2 are NNHDY and SYVADS. CDR3 size: 15 residues. CDR3 DNA, as far as it was read: TGTGCCAGCAGTGGGAGCGGACAAAGCTCCTATGAACAGTAC. Amino acid sequence: CASSGSGQSSYEQY. The whole CDR3 is CASSGSGQSSYEQYF.